This TCR beta chain was observed in a study of blood T cell repertoires in COVID-19. Study details: Spain, Italy and the United States supplied samples that represented acute and convalescent COVID-19. From T cells, B-cell-depleted T cells, or PBMCs came the material, which was cDNA or gDNA.

The germline gives CDR1 SGDLS, CDR2 YYNGEE. The CDR3 length is 17 residues. TCRdb's copy holds only in-frame clones and misses some; the assay was immunoSEQ multiplex PCR. The top ten clones hold approximately 6.2% of a sample with under 200,000 clones, 80% of them seen once. This receptor was obtained from a man between 65 and 79 years old with active or convalescent COVID-19. The sequenced sample consisted of peripheral blood. This chain joins TRBV9 and TRBJ1-5; the match to TRBD1 covers 10 bases. CDR3 DNA sequence: TGTGAAAAATTCCGGGACAGGGGCCTTTATAGCAATCAGCCCCAGCATTTT. Its translation is CEKFRDRGLYSNQPQHF.